Detailed here is one TCR beta chain. Original analysis: Cell counts per sample came from amplifying reference gene primers. Method: immunoSEQ multiplex PCR; TCRdb's copy keeps in-frame clones and lacks some. Clonal size and the V and J genes are those of that table, whereas D and trimming came from the DNA. The data contain about 35,000 clones, about 85% of them singletons. The sample comes from a study of blood T cell repertoires in COVID-19. The V segment lost 0 bases and the J segment 1 base; nucleotides outside the gene matches: 6. The CDR3 has 17 residues. Per the germline V gene, CDR1 is MGHRA and CDR2 is YSYEKL.

Sequencing was performed on peripheral blood. The V gene is TRBV4-1, the J gene TRBJ1-2; 9 nucleotides line up with TRBD1. This TCR came from a man aged 55 to 70 with active or convalescent COVID-19. For the CDR3, the DNA is TGCGCCAGCAGCCAAGATTTTGGGACAGGGTTTAACTATGGCTACACCTTC. Translated: CASSQDFGTGFNYGYTF.